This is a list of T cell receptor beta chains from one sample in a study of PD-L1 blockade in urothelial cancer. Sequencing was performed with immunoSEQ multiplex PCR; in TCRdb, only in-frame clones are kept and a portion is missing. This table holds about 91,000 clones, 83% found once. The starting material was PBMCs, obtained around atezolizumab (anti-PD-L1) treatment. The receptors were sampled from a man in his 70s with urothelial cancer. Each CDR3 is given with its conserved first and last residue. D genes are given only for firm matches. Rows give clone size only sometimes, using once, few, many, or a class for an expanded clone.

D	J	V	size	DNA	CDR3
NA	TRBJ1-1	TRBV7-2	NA	TGTGCCAGCAGCTTAGTCAGGGGCGCTGAAGCTTTCTTT	CASSLVRGAEAFF
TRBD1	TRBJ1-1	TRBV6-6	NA	TGTGCCAGCAGCCCCGGACAGGGTACTGAAGCTTTCTTT	CASSPGQGTEAFF
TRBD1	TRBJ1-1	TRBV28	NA	TGTGCCAGCAGTTCCCGGACAGGGGGAACTGAAGCTTTCTTT	CASSSRTGGTEAFF
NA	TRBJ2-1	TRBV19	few	TGTGCCAGTAGTTTCCACTATGAGCAGTTCTTC	CASSFHYEQFF
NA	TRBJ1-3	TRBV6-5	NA	TGTGCCAGCAGTTATTCCCTGGGAAACACCATATATTTT	CASSYSLGNTIYF
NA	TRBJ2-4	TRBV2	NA	TGTGCCAGCAGTGACAGGGTAGCCAAAAACATTCAGTACTTC	CASSDRVAKNIQYF
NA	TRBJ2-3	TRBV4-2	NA	TGTGCCAGCAGCCAAGTTCGGGGGGCGGATACGCAGTATTTT	CASSQVRGADTQYF
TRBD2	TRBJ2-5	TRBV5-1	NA	TGCGCCAGCAGCTTCGGACTAGCGGGAGAAGAGACCCAGTACTTC	CASSFGLAGEETQYF
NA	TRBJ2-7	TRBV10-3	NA	TGTGCCATCAGTGAGGGGACTTTTCGGGAGCAGTACTTC	CAISEGTFREQYF
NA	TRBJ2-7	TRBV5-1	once	TGCGCCAGCAGCTTGGGGCCTAGCAAATCCTACGAGCAGTACTTC	CASSLGPSKSYEQYF
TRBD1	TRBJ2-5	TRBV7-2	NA	TGTGCCAGCAGCACGCACAGGGGGCAAGAGACCCAGTACTTC	CASSTHRGQETQYF
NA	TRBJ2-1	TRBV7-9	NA	TGTGCCAGCAGCCCCCGAACCGCGGCGGATGAGCAGTTCTTC	CASSPRTAADEQFF
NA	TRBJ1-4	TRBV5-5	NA	TGTGCCAGCAGCTTGGACATTAATGAAAAACTGTTTTTT	CASSLDINEKLFF
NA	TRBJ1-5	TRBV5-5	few	TGTGCCAGCAGCTCCCATCGGGGGGAGCCCCAGCATTTT	CASSSHRGEPQHF
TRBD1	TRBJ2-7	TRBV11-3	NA	TGTGCCAGCAGCTTCGGACAGGCCCCCTACGAGCAGTACTTC	CASSFGQAPYEQYF
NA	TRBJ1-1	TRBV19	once	TGTGCCAGTGGAAGGGGTAGAAACACTGAAGCTTTCTTT	CASGRGRNTEAFF
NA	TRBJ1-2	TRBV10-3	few	TGTGCCATCAGTGAGACGCCAGGGGTAGCTAACTATGGCTACACCTTC	CAISETPGVANYGYTF
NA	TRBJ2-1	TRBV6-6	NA	TGTGCCAGCAGTTCCCCTAACTCCTACAATGAGCAGTTCTTC	CASSSPNSYNEQFF
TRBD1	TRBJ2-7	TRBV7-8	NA	TGTGCCAGCAGCTTGGGGGACAGGGGGCGAGAGCAGTACTTC	CASSLGDRGREQYF
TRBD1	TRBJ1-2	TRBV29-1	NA	TGCAGCGTCCTGACAGGGTTTAATGACTATGGCTACACCTTC	CSVLTGFNDYGYTF
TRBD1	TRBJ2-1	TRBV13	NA	TGTGCCAGCAGCATGGACAGGGGCAGGGGCAATGAGCAGTTCTTC	CASSMDRGRGNEQFF
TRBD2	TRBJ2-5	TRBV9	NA	TGTGCCAGCAGCCCTGGGGAGCGGGGGGGCCCCGAGACCCAGTACTTC	CASSPGERGGPETQYF
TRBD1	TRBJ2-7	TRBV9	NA	TGTGCCAGCAGCCCAAGTCCCGGGACAGGGTGGGGGTCCTACGAGCAGTACTTC	CASSPSPGTGWGSYEQYF
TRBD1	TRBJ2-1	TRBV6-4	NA	TGTGCCAGCAGTGACCGATCCGGGACAGGGGCGCGTGAGCAGTTCTTC	CASSDRSGTGAREQFF
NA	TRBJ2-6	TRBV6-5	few	TGTGCCAGCAGTTTCGACAGCTCTGGGGCCAACGTCCTGACTTTC	CASSFDSSGANVLTF
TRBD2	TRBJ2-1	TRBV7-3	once	TGTGCCAGCAGCTTAAGAGCGGGGGGGGGCTCCTACAATGAGCAGTTCTTC	CASSLRAGGGSYNEQFF
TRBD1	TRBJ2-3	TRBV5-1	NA	TGCGCCAGCAGCTTGGAAGGGACAGGCACAGATACGCAGTATTTT	CASSLEGTGTDTQYF
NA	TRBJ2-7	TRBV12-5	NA	TGTGCTAGTGGTTTGCACAGGGACCCCTACGAGCAGTACTTC	CASGLHRDPYEQYF
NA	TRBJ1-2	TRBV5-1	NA	TGCGCCAGCAGCCCTGATGGGGCGGTCAACGTCGGCTACACCTTC	CASSPDGAVNVGYTF
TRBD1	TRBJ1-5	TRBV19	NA	TGTGCCAGTAGTGGCCGAGACAGGGGGAACAATCAGCCCCAGCATTTT	CASSGRDRGNNQPQHF
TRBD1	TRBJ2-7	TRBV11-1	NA	TGTGCCAGCAGCACGAGGGGGCAGGGGGCAGGTGAGCAGTACTTC	CASSTRGQGAGEQYF
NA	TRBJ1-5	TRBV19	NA	TGTGCCACAGGGGATTATAGCAATCAGCCCCAGCATTTT	CATGDYSNQPQHF
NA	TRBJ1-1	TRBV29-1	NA	TGCAGCGTTGTTTCTCGGGGCACTGAAGCTTTCTTT	CSVVSRGTEAFF
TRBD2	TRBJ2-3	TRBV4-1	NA	TGCGCCAGCAGCCAAGATATTAGCGGGAGGGCAGATACGCAGTATTTT	CASSQDISGRADTQYF
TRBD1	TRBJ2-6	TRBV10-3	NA	TGTGCCATCAGTCCGCCAGGGGGAACTGGGGCCAACGTCCTGACTTTC	CAISPPGGTGANVLTF
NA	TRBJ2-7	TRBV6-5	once	TGTGCCAGCAGTTACTGGACTTTTGAGCAGTACTTC	CASSYWTFEQYF
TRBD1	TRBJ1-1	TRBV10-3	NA	TGTGCCATCAGAGAAGACAGGGAAGGGACTGAAGCTTTCTTT	CAIREDREGTEAFF
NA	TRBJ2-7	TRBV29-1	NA	TGCAGCGTTGCTACAGGGCGAGACGAGCAGTACTTC	CSVATGRDEQYF
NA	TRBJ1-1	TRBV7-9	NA	TGTGCCAGCGGTAGGGGAGGGACCACTGAAGCTTTCTTT	CASGRGGTTEAFF
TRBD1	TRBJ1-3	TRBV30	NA	TGTGCCTGGAGTCCCGGACAGGACTCTGGAAACACCATATATTTT	CAWSPGQDSGNTIYF
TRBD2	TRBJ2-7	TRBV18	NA	TGTGCCAGCTCGAAGGGAGGCCCGGGGGGCGAGCAGTACTTC	CASSKGGPGGEQYF
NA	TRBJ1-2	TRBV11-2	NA	TGTGCCAGCAGCTTTGGGGCAGAATATGGCTACACCTTC	CASSFGAEYGYTF
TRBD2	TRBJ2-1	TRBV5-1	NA	TGCGCCAGCAGCTGGGAGGGCTCTGAGCAGTTCTTC	CASSWEGSEQFF
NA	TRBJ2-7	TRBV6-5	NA	TGTGCCAGCAGTGAATTTAAGGCGGGGCAGTACTTC	CASSEFKAGQYF
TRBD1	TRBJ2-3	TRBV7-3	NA	TGTGCCAGCAGCGCGACAGGGGGCGCCGATACGCAGTATTTT	CASSATGGADTQYF
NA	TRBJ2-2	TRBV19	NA	TGTGCCAGTCTCGAAGATACGGTGAATTCACCCGGGGAGCTGTTTTTT	CASLEDTVNSPGELFF
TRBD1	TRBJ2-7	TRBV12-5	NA	TGTGCTAGTGGTTCCGGACAGGGGAGCTCCGGCGAGCAGTACTTC	CASGSGQGSSGEQYF
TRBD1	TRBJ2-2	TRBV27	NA	TGTGCCAGCAGTTTTAACAGGGGAGCCGGGGAGCTGTTTTTT	CASSFNRGAGELFF
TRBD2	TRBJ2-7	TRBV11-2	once	TGTGCCAGCAGCCAGACGGGAGGGCCCTACGAGCAGTACTTC	CASSQTGGPYEQYF
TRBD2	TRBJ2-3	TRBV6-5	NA	TGTGCCAGCCGCACTAGCGGGAGGGACCCCGGTACGCAGTATTTT	CASRTSGRDPGTQYF
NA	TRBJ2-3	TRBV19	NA	TGTGCCAGTAGTATCCGGGACACCCGTGGGGCAGATACGCAGTATTTT	CASSIRDTRGADTQYF
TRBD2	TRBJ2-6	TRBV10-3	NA	TGTGCCATTTCGGGGGGGATCAGCTCTGGGGCCAACGTCCTGACTTTC	CAISGGISSGANVLTF
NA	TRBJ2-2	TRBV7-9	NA	TGTGCCAGCAGCTTAAACGGGGTCCTTACCGGGGAGCTGTTTTTT	CASSLNGVLTGELFF
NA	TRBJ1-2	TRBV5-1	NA	TGCGCCAGCAGCCCGGCTGGGGCAGAAAGCGGGATTCCTAACTATGGCTACACCTTC	CASSPAGAESGIPNYGYTF
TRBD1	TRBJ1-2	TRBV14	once	TGTGCCAGCAGCAACAGGGGTCTTGGCTACACCTTC	CASSNRGLGYTF